The TCR beta chain described here comes from a study of blood T cell repertoires in COVID-19 (dated by TCRdb to the early 2020s). Concerning the study at large: Samples from collaborators originated in the United States, Italy and Spain and spanned both the acute and convalescent phases of COVID-19. A freely available public database, intended as a resource for researchers studying the immune response to SARS-CoV-2, is where the repertoires were released. Samples came from the ongoing ImmuneRACE study (first 160 participants) plus 1,254 subjects from 6 global collaborators. HLA class I and class II types, where available, came from metadata supplied by the sample provider rather than from assay-based typing. The material from the prospective study consisted of cDNA or gDNA derived from T cells, B-cell-depleted T cells, or PBMCs. Deeply sampled blood TCRbeta repertoires from subjects exposed to, actively infected with, or recovered from COVID-19 were included in the dataset. Sample metadata almost always included a de-identified subject ID, COVID-19 status, age in years and sex.

V ends up 1 base short and J 1 base short, with an unmatched junction base count of 6. The CDR3, from cysteine to phenylalanine, totals 16 residues. Just the 48-base CDR3 DNA is kept, in frame starting at base 1. CDR1 and CDR2 were assigned from the germline V gene as SGHDT and YYEEEE. The investigation overall reported the following: Clinical and demographic metadata were provided uncurated, with the amount varying by source and participant.

About this clone itself: Its antigen target is currently unknown. Base qualities are missing; no much larger clone stands one base away.

TCRbeta CDR3 regions were amplified from genomic DNA by means of the immunoSEQ Assay, a bias-controlled multiplex PCR. Processing in the source paper ran as follows. Nucleated cell counts per sample were estimated from amplification of reference gene primers within the assay. To quantify the absolute abundance of each unique TCRbeta CDR3 rearrangement, sequence reads were collapsed and filtered. For each sample, productive Simpson clonality was calculated as the square root of Simpson's diversity index across productive rearrangements. TCRdb stores this immuneACCESS table with in-frame sequences only. Part of the clones is absent; in the studies checked, under half of the shortfall reflects unresolved V genes, and no reason is known for the rest. The V and J calls and clone size were taken over from that table, and D and trimming were inferred from the DNA. The sample table holds hundreds of thousands of clones, of which around 85% were seen once. 5.5% to 7% of the sample is held by the ten biggest clonotypes.

Participants in the prospective study were enrolled through a virtual design, were aged roughly 18 to 100 years, and lived in 20 to 30 United States geographic areas. Cohort assignment in the prospective study relied on participant-reported clinical history from a screening survey and a study questionnaire. For ImmuneRACE Cohort 3, a participant was defined as recovered based on two consecutive negative NP/OP PCR tests, clearance by a healthcare professional, or resolution of symptoms. Each participant in the prospective study had whole blood, serum and a nasopharyngeal or oropharyngeal swab collected by mobile phlebotomists. Over a roughly 2-month period, participants in the prospective study had the option of providing additional blood draws and questionnaires. Blood samples from the prospective study were shipped frozen or at room temperature prior to DNA extraction.

The V and J genes are TRBV5-6 and TRBJ2-3; 7 bases in the junction line up with TRBD2. The sequence was collected from a woman between 35 and 50 years old who had recovered from COVID-19. The sequenced sample was PBMCs or T cells enriched from blood (not recorded which). The nucleotides are TGTGCCAGCAGCTTGTTGGCGGGAGCTGGCACAGATACGCAGTATTTT. The encoded protein is CASSLLAGAGTDTQYF.